Listed below are T cell receptor beta chains from one sample, sequenced in a study of OX40 agonist ivuxolimab in advanced cancers. Using immunoSEQ multiplex PCR, the repertoire was profiled, and TCRdb retains in-frame clones only, with some absent. The sample has 70,000 to 90,000 clones; 89% are singletons. This specimen consisted of CD4+ or CD8+ T cells sorted from blood, obtained in a trial of the OX40 agonist ivuxolimab. The receptor set was obtained from an adult with an advanced solid tumor such as melanoma, head and neck, liver or kidney cancer. Both conserved end residues are part of each CDR3. The D gene is left open where the match is weak. Only some rows state a clone size, as once, few, many or a class for expanded clones.

j_call v_call clone_size d_call cdr3_aa cdr3_nt
TRBJ2-7 TRBV2 NA TRBD2 CASNRAGARYEQYF TGTGCCAGCAACCGAGCGGGAGCTCGATACGAGCAGTACTTC
TRBJ1-3 TRBV29-1 NA NA CSFLGGSGNTIYF TGCAGCTTCTTGGGGGGATCTGGAAACACCATATATTTT
TRBJ1-1 TRBV19 NA NA CASTTARNTEAFF TGTGCCAGTACAACCGCACGGAACACTGAAGCTTTCTTT
TRBJ1-1 TRBV6-5 NA NA CASSVTELMNTEAFF TGTGCCAGCAGTGTCACGGAGCTCATGAACACTGAAGCTTTCTTT
TRBJ2-3 TRBV6-6 NA NA CASKQRQGGTDTQYF TGTGCCAGCAAACAAAGACAGGGAGGAACAGATACGCAGTATTTT
TRBJ2-7 TRBV5-4 NA NA CASSFDGSYEQYF TGTGCCAGCAGCTTTGACGGATCCTACGAGCAGTACTTC
TRBJ1-2 TRBV7-9 NA NA CASSLGWQNYGYTF TGTGCCAGCAGCTTAGGTTGGCAGAACTATGGCTACACCTTC
TRBJ2-3 TRBV7-9 NA NA CASSLNDWASGPDTQYF TGTGCCAGCAGCTTAAATGATTGGGCTAGTGGTCCAGATACGCAGTATTTT
TRBJ2-5 TRBV5-6 NA NA CASSLVAGFMETQYF TGTGCCAGCAGCTTGGTGGCAGGATTTATGGAGACCCAGTACTTC
TRBJ2-3 TRBV19 NA TRBD1 CASSSGGYTDTQYF TGTGCCAGTAGCTCAGGGGGTTACACAGATACGCAGTATTTT
TRBJ1-3 TRBV4-1 NA NA CASSYRQEGRNTIYF TGCGCCAGCAGCTACCGACAGGAGGGAAGAAACACCATATATTTT
TRBJ2-5 TRBV2 NA TRBD2 CASGHEGTSGGNLETQYF TGTGCCAGCGGTCATGAAGGGACTAGCGGGGGGAACCTTGAGACCCAGTACTTC
TRBJ2-3 TRBV5-1 NA TRBD2 CASSYHIAGGEDTQYF TGCGCCAGCAGCTACCACATAGCGGGGGGGGAAGATACGCAGTATTTT
TRBJ2-2 TRBV11-1 NA NA CASSFSNTGELFF TGTGCCAGCAGCTTCTCGAACACCGGGGAGCTGTTTTTT
TRBJ2-1 TRBV15 NA NA CATSRVSSYNEQFF TGTGCCACCAGCAGAGTTAGCTCCTACAATGAGCAGTTCTTC
TRBJ1-1 TRBV27 NA NA CASSPQGGTDTEAFF TGTGCCAGCAGTCCCCAAGGAGGGACGGACACTGAAGCTTTCTTT
TRBJ1-1 TRBV7-2 NA NA CASSLNLLAGTPFF TGTGCCAGCAGCTTAAATCTCCTGGCAGGGACTCCCTTCTTT
TRBJ2-3 TRBV19 NA NA CASRTTVSTDTQYF TGTGCCAGTAGGACGACAGTGAGCACAGATACGCAGTATTTT
TRBJ2-7 TRBV28 few NA CASSLPDGSYEQYF TGTGCCAGCAGTCTACCGGACGGCTCCTACGAGCAGTACTTC
TRBJ2-1 TRBV5-6 NA NA CASRPSTGPAGVF TGTGCCAGCAGACCTTCCACCGGGCCCGCTGGCGTCTTC
TRBJ2-7 TRBV28 NA NA CASQGSAYEQYF TGTGCCAGTCAGGGGAGCGCCTACGAGCAGTACTTC
TRBJ2-6 TRBV28 NA NA CASSPLGANVLTF TGTGCCAGCAGTCCCCTGGGGGCCAACGTCCTGACTTTC
TRBJ2-3 TRBV6-1 NA TRBD1 CASSEAKGAWGTDTQYF TGTGCCAGCAGTGAAGCAAAGGGGGCATGGGGGACAGATACGCAGTATTTT
TRBJ2-7 TRBV7-3 NA NA CASSSDGFYEQYF TGTGCCAGCAGCTCCGACGGCTTCTACGAGCAGTACTTC
TRBJ1-2 TRBV23-1 once NA CASPTVYGYTF TGCGCCAGTCCGACGGTCTATGGCTACACCTTC
TRBJ2-5 TRBV6-1 NA NA CASSRRGVGTQYF TGTGCCAGCAGTAGACGGGGAGTTGGGACCCAGTACTTC
TRBJ1-2 TRBV6-1 NA TRBD1 CASQGYDRGLDGYTF TGTGCCTCCCAAGGGTACGACAGGGGGCTTGATGGCTACACCTTC
TRBJ2-7 TRBV4-1 NA NA CASSQDPWGRAEQYF TGCGCCAGCAGCCAAGACCCTTGGGGCAGGGCCGAGCAGTACTTC
TRBJ1-1 TRBV19 NA NA CASTQGRMNTEAFF TGTGCCAGTACCCAGGGACGGATGAACACTGAAGCTTTCTTT
TRBJ1-4 TRBV9 NA TRBD1 CASSRQGADTNEKLFF TGTGCCAGCAGCAGACAGGGGGCGGACACTAATGAAAAACTGTTTTTT
TRBJ2-3 TRBV6-1 NA TRBD1 CASSGQGDLGQYF TGTGCCAGCAGTGGACAGGGGGACCTGGGGCAGTATTTT
TRBJ2-3 TRBV5-1 NA NA CASRKGGPDTQYF TGCGCCAGCAGAAAGGGGGGACCAGATACGCAGTATTTT
TRBJ1-1 TRBV6-5 NA TRBD1 CASSTGTGVTEAFF TGTGCCAGCAGTACCGGGACAGGGGTCACTGAAGCTTTCTTT
TRBJ1-2 TRBV5-1 NA NA CASSPEDSLYGYTF TGCGCCAGCAGCCCCGAGGACAGCCTCTATGGCTACACCTTC
TRBJ1-1 TRBV6-5 NA TRBD1 CASSFTGGYTEAFF TGTGCCAGCAGTTTTACAGGGGGGTACACTGAAGCTTTCTTT
TRBJ2-3 TRBV7-6 NA NA CASSSGTVTDTQYF TGTGCCAGCAGCTCCGGGACTGTCACAGATACGCAGTATTTT
TRBJ1-4 TRBV6-5 NA NA CASADHNEKLFF TGTGCCAGCGCAGACCACAATGAAAAACTGTTTTTT
TRBJ1-1 TRBV9 NA NA CASSVVGTLGAEAFF TGTGCCAGCAGCGTAGTCGGGACCCTTGGCGCTGAAGCTTTCTTT
TRBJ1-2 TRBV21-1 NA NA CASSKSRSRYGYTF TGTGCCAGCAGCAAATCTCGGTCCCGCTATGGCTACACCTTC
TRBJ2-7 TRBV10-3 NA NA CAISENEQSSYEQYF TGTGCCATCAGTGAGAATGAGCAAAGCTCCTACGAGCAGTACTTC
TRBJ1-1 TRBV2 few NA CASSLGGHTEAFF TGTGCCAGCAGTCTGGGGGGGCACACTGAAGCTTTCTTT
TRBJ2-4 TRBV10-3 NA TRBD2 CAISGASGKNIQYF TGTGCCATCAGTGGAGCTAGCGGGAAAAACATTCAGTACTTC